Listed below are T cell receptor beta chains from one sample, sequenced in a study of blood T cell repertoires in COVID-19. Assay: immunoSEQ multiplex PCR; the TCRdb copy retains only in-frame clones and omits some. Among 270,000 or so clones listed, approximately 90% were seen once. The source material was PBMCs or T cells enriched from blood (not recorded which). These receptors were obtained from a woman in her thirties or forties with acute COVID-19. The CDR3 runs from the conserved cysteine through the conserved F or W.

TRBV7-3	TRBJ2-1	CASSSGGASGSVSEQFF
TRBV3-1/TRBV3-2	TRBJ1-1	CASSHSTGWAEAFF
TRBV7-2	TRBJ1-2	CASSLALETLGGYTF
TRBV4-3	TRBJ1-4	CASSRQIATNEKLFF
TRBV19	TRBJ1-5	CASKYGQLPQPQHF
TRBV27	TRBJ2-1	CPPEGTPYNEQFF
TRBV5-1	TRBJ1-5	CASSYQTGEDQPQHF
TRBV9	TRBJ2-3	CASSVRELSDTQYF
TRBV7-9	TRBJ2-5	CASRTGTSGMPGETQYF
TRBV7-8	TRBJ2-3	CAGGHGPPDTQYF
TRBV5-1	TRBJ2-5	CASSVTGDTQYF
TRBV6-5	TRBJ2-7	CASRMEQGRHEQYF
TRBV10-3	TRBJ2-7	CAISDRTGENEQYF
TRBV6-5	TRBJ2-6	CASRNLAAGANVLTF